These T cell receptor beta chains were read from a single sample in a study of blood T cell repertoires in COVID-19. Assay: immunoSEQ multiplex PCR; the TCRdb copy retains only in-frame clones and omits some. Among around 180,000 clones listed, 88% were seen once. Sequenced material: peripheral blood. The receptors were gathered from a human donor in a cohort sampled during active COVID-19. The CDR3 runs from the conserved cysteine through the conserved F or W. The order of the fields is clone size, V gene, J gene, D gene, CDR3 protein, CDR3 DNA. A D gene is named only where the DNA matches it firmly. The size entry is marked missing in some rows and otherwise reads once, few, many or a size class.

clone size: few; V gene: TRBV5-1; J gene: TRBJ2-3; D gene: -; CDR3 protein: CASSEASTDTQYF; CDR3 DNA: TGCGCCAGCAGCGAGGCCAGCACAGATACGCAGTATTTT
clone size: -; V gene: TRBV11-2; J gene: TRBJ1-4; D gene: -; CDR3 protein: CASSPRGTTNEKLFF; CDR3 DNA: TGTGCCAGCAGCCCCAGGGGAACAACTAATGAAAAACTGTTTTTT
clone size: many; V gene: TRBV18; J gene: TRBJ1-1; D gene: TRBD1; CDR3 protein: CASSPGQGITEAFF; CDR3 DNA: TGTGCCAGCTCACCCGGACAGGGGATCACTGAAGCTTTCTTT
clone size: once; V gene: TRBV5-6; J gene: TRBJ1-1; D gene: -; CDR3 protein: CASSLLSRVKTEAFF; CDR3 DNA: TGTGCCAGCAGCTTGCTCTCCAGGGTGAAGACTGAAGCTTTCTTT
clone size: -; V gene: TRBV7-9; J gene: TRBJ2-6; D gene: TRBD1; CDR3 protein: CASRWDRGSSGANVLTF; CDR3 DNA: TGTGCCAGCAGGTGGGACAGGGGCAGCTCTGGGGCCAACGTCCTGACTTTC
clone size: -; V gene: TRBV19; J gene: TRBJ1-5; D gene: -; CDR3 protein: CASRAEDSNQPQHF; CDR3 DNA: TGTGCCAGTAGGGCAGAGGATAGCAATCAGCCCCAGCATTTT
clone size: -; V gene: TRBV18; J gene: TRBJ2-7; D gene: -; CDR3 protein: CASSLDYALYEQYF; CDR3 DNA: TGTGCCAGCTCCCTAGACTATGCTCTTTACGAGCAGTACTTC
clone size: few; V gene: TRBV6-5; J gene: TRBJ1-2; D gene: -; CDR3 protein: CASRPTANYGYTF; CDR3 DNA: TGTGCCAGCAGGCCCACAGCTAACTATGGCTACACCTTC
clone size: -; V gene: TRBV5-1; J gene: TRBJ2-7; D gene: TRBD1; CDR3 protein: CASSSGQGTYEQYF; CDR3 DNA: TGCGCCAGCAGTTCAGGACAGGGTACCTACGAGCAGTACTTC
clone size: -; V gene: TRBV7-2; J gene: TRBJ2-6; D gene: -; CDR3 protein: CASSLSASSGANVLTF; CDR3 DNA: TGTGCCAGCAGCTTAAGTGCCAGCTCTGGGGCCAACGTCCTGACTTTC
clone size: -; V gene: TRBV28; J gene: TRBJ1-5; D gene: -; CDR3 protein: CASSLSHQPQHF; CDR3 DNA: TGTGCCAGCAGTTTGTCTCATCAGCCCCAGCATTTT
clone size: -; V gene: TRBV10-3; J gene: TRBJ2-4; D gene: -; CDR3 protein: CAISEAGVKNIQYF; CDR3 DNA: TGTGCCATCAGTGAGGCGGGTGTCAAAAACATTCAGTACTTC
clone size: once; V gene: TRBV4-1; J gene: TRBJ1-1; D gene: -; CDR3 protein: CASSQERTDKTEAFF; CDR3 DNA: TGCGCCAGCAGCCAAGAAAGGACAGACAAAACTGAAGCTTTCTTT
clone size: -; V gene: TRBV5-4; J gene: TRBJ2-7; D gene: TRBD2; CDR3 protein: CASSHGGLAVSYEQYF; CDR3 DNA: TGTGCCAGCAGCCACGGGGGACTAGCCGTTTCCTACGAGCAGTACTTC
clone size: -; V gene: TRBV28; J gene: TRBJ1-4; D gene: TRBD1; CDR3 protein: CASSTGAGTGLSNEKLFF; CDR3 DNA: TGTGCCAGCAGTACGGGAGCCGGGACAGGGCTAAGTAATGAAAAACTGTTTTTT
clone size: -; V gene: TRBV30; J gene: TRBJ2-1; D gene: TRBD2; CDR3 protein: CAWTSGVYNEQFF; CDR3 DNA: TGTGCCTGGACTAGCGGGGTTTACAATGAGCAGTTCTTC
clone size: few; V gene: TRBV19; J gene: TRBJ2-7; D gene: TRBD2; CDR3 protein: CASSIAGVFGLAGSYEQYF; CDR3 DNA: TGTGCCAGTAGTATTGCAGGGGTGTTCGGACTAGCGGGATCCTACGAGCAGTACTTC
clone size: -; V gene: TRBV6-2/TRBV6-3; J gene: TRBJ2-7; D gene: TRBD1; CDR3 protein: CASSFLDRGTYEQYF; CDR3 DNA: TGTGCCAGCAGTTTTTTGGACAGGGGAACCTACGAGCAGTACTTC
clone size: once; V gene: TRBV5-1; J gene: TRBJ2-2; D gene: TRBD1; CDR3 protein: CASSPDTSTGLNTGELFF; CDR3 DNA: TGCGCCAGCAGCCCAGACACTTCGACAGGGCTGAACACCGGGGAGCTGTTTTTT
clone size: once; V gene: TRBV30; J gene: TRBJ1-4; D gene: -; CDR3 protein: CAWSVGTPNEKLFF; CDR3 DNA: TGTGCCTGGAGTGTGGGGACACCTAATGAAAAACTGTTTTTT
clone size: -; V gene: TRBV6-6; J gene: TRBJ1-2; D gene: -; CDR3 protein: CASSYTPRGAHYGYTF; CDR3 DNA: TGTGCCAGCAGTTACACCCCGCGGGGGGCTCACTATGGCTACACCTTC
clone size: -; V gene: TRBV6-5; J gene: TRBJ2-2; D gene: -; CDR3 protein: CASSYSSVAGELFF; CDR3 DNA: TGTGCCAGCAGTTACTCTTCAGTCGCCGGGGAGCTGTTTTTT
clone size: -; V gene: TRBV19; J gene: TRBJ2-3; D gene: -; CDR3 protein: CASSIMASTDTQYF; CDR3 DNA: TGTGCCAGTAGTATAATGGCTAGCACAGATACGCAGTATTTT
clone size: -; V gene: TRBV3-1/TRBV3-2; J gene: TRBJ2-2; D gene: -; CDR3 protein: CASSPSAGYTGELFF; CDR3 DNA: TGTGCCAGCAGCCCCTCGGCAGGTTACACCGGGGAGCTGTTTTTT
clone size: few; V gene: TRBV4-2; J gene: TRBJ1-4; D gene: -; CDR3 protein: CASSQDPRREKLFF; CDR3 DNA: TGTGCCAGCAGCCAAGATCCTCGTCGTGAAAAACTGTTTTTT
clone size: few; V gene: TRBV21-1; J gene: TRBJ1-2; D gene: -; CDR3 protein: CASTGQPYGYTF; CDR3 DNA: TGTGCCAGCACTGGACAGCCTTATGGCTACACCTTC
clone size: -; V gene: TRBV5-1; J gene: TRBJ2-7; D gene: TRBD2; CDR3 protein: CASSKTSGYEQYF; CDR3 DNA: TGCGCCAGCAGCAAGACTAGCGGATACGAGCAGTACTTC
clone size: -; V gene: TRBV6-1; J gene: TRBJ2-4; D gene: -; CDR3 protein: CASSEKGGGIAKNIQYF; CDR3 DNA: TGTGCCAGCAGTGAGAAGGGAGGAGGGATAGCCAAAAACATTCAGTACTTC
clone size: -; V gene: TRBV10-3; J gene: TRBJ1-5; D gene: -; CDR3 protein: CAINQQGLDQPQHF; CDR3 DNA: TGTGCCATCAATCAACAGGGCCTAGACCAGCCCCAGCATTTT
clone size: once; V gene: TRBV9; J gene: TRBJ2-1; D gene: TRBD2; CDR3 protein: CASSGLAGGAYNEQFF; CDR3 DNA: TGTGCCAGCAGCGGTCTAGCGGGGGGCGCATACAATGAGCAGTTCTTC
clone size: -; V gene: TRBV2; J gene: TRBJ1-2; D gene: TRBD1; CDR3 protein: CATKQGGLYGYTF; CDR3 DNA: TGTGCCACAAAACAGGGGGGTCTCTATGGCTACACCTTC
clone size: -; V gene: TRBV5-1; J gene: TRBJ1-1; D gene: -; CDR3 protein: CASSLEGAAFF; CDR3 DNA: TGCGCCAGCAGCTTGGAGGGAGCGGCTTTCTTT
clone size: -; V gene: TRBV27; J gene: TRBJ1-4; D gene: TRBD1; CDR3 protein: CASSLSTGNAQETLFF; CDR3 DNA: TGTGCCAGCAGTTTATCGACAGGGAACGCGCAAGAAACGCTGTTTTTT
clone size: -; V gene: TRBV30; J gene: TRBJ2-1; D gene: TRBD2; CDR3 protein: CAWRRTSGYNEQFF; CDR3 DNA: TGTGCCTGGAGAAGGACTAGCGGCTACAATGAGCAGTTCTTC
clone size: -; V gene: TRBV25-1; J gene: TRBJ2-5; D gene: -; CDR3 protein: CASSELSGKPETQYF; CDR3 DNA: TGTGCCAGCAGTGAACTTAGCGGAAAGCCTGAGACCCAGTACTTC
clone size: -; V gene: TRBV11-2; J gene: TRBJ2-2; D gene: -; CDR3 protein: CASRATGSGELFF; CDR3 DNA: TGTGCCAGCAGGGCAACAGGGTCCGGGGAGCTGTTTTTT
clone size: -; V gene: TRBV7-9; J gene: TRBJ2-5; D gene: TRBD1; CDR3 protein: CASSSNTGGETQYF; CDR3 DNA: TGTGCCAGCAGCTCCAATACAGGGGGAGAGACCCAGTACTTC
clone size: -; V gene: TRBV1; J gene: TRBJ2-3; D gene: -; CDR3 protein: CTSSLRLAGAADTQYF; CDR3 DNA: TGCACCAGCAGCCTCCGGTTAGCGGGAGCGGCAGATACGCAGTATTTT
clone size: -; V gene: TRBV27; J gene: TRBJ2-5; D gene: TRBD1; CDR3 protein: CASSLTGGLKTQYF; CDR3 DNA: TGTGCCAGCAGTTTGACAGGGGGTTTGAAGACCCAGTACTTC
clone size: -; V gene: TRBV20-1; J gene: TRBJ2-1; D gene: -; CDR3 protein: CRMGDNNEQFF; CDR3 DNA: TGCAGAATGGGCGATAACAATGAGCAGTTCTTC
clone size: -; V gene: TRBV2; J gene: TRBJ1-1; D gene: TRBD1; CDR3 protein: CASSQGENTEAFF; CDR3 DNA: TGTGCCAGCAGTCAGGGGGAGAACACTGAAGCTTTCTTT
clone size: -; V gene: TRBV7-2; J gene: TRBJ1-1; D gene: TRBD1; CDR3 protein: CASSQQQGLNTEAFF; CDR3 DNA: TGTGCCAGCAGCCAACAACAGGGGTTGAACACTGAAGCTTTCTTT
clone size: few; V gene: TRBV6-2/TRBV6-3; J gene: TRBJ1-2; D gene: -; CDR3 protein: CASSSGYGYTF; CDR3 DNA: TGTGCCAGCAGTTCGGGCTATGGCTACACCTTC